This T cell receptor (beta chain) emerged from a study of blood T cell repertoires in COVID-19. Whole-study context: Acute and convalescent COVID-19 samples came from the United States, Italy and Spain. Sources were T cells, B-cell-depleted T cells, or PBMCs; the material itself was cDNA or gDNA.

Trimming pared 1 base from V and 0 bases from J, leaving 5 bases between. Germline assignment: CDR1 KGHDR and CDR2 SFDVKD. CDR3 length equals 14 residues. Enrollees, roughly 18 to 90 years old, lived in around 23 US areas. Profiling relied on immunoSEQ multiplex PCR, and the TCRdb table lists in-frame clones only, not all of them. Counted here are about 230,000 clones, around 86% occurring once; the ten biggest clones make up roughly a sixth. The gene calls are TRBV24-1 and TRBJ1-2; D unresolved. The source material was PBMCs or T cells enriched from blood (not recorded which). This TCR came from a man aged 18 to 30 who had recovered from COVID-19. CDR3 bases: TGTGCCACCAGTGATTTCGGGGCTAACTATGGCTACACCTTC. Its protein product is CATSDFGANYGYTF.